This TCR beta chain was sequenced during a study of radiation and T cells in renal cell carcinoma. This CDR3 is built from 15 residues. The sample's time point: blood 4 weeks post-SBRT, at nephrectomy. This sample's treatment: 15 Gy SBRT to primary tumor, nephrectomy 4 weeks later. The protocol was immunoSEQ multiplex PCR, while the TCRdb copy is restricted to in-frame clones and leaves out a portion. The sample yields around 77,000 clones, approximately 87% seen once. V is TRBV21-1 and J is TRBJ1-1. TRBV21-1 counts as a pseudogene. The sample was blood, taken from a patient whose treatment included radiotherapy and nephrectomy. The receptor comes from an older woman with renal cell carcinoma. In DNA, the CDR3 is TGTGCCAGCAGCAGTCCAGGGGAGGTGAACACTGAAGCTTTCTTT. It specifies CASSSPGEVNTEAFF.